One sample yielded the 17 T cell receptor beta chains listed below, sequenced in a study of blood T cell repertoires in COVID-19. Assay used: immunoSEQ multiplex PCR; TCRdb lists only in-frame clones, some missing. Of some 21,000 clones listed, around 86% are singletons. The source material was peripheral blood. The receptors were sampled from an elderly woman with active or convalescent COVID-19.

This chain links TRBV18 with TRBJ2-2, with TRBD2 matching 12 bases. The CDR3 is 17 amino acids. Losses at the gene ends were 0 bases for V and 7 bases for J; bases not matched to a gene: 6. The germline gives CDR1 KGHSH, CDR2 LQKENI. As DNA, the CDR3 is TGTGCCAGCTCACCACCGAGACTAGCGGGAGTAAGCGGGGAGCTGTTTTTT. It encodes CASSPPRLAGVSGELFF.

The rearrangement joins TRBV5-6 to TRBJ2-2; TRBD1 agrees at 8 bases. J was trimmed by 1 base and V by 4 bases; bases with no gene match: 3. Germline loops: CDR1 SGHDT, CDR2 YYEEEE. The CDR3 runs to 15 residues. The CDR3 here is CASSTGTGNTGELFF. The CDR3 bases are TGTGCCAGCAGCACCGGGACAGGGAACACCGGGGAGCTGTTTTTT.

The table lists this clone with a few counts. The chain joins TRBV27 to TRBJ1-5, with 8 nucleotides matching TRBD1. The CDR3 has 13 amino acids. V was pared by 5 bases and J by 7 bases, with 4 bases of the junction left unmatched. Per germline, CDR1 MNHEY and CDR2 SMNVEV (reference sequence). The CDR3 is CASSRTGLQPQHF. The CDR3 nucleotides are TGTGCCAGCAGTCGGACAGGGCTCCAGCCCCAGCATTTT.

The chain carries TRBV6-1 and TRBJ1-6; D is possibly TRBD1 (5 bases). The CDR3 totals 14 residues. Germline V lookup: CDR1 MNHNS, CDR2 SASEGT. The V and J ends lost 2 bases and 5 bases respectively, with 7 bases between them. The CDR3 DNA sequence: TGTGCCAGCAGTGAACAGGGTCATAATTCACCCCTCCACTTT. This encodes CASSEQGHNSPLHF.

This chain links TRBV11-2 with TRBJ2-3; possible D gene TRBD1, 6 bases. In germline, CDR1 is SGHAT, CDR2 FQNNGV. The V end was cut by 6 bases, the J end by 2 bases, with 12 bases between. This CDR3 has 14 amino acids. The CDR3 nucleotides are TGTGCCAGCAGTCAGGACAGAACCACAGATACGCAGTATTTT. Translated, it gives CASSQDRTTDTQYF.

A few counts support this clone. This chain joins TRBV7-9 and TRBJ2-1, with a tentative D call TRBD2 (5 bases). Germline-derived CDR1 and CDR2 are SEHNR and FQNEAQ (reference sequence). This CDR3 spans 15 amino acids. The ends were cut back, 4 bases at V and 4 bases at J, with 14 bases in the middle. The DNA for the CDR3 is TGTGCCAGCAGCTCGGGGAAGGGCCCTTACAATGAGCAGTTCTTC. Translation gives CASSSGKGPYNEQFF.

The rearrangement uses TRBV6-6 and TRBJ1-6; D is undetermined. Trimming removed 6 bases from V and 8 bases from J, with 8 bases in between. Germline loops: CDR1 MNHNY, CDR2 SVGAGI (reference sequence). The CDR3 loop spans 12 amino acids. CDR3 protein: CASRNSDSPLHF. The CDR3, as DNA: TGTGCCAGCAGAAATTCGGATTCACCCCTCCACTTT.

CDR3 sequence (DNA): TGTGCCAGCAGCAAAATCTCCCGGGAGAGGACAGATACGCAGTATTTT. Translating it yields CASSKISRERTDTQYF. This sequence joins TRBV21-1 and TRBJ2-3; the D call of TRBD2 is as the table states it, not checked on the DNA. TRBV21-1 is classified as a pseudogene. The CDR3 is 16 residues long.

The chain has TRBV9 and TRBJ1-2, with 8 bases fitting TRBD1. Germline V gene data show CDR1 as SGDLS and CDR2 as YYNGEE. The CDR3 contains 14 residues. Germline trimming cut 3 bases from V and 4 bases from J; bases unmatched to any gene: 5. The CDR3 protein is CASSAGTGFYGYTF. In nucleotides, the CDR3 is TGTGCCAGCAGCGCCGGGACAGGCTTCTATGGCTACACCTTC.

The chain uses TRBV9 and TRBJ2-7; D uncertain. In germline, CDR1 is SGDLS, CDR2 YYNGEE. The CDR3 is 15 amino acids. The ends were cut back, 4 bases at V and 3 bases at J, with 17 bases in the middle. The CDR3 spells CASSPSGTIFYEQYF. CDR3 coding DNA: TGTGCCAGCAGCCCCTCGGGTACGATCTTCTACGAGCAGTACTTC.

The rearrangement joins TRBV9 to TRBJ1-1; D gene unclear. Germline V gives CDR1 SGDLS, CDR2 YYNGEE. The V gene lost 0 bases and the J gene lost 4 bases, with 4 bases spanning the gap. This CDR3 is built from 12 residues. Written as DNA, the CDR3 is TGTGCCAGCAGCGTAGCCGGCACTGAAGCTTTCTTT. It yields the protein CASSVAGTEAFF.

The CDR3 bases are TGCAGCGTCTATGACAGGGAACTCTCTGGAAACACCATATATTTT. It codes for CSVYDRELSGNTIYF. The chain links TRBV29-1 to TRBJ1-3, with 7 bases matching TRBD1. The CDR3 extends over 15 amino acids. V gave up 6 bases and J gave up 0 bases; unmatched junction bases: 8. Germline CDR1 SQVTM, CDR2 ANQGSEA.

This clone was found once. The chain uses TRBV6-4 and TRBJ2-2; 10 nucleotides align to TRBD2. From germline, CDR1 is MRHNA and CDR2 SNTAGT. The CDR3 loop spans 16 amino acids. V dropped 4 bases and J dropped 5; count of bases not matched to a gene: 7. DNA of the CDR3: TGTGCCAGCAGTGCCAGCGGGGGGGCTTGGACCGGGGAGCTGTTTTTT. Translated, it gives CASSASGGAWTGELFF.

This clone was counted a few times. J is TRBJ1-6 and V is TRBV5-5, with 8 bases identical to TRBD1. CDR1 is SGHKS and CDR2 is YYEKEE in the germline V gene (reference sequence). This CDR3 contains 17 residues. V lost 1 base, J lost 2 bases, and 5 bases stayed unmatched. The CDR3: CASSLLYRGTYNSPLHF. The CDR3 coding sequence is TGTGCCAGCAGCTTGTTGTACAGGGGGACCTATAATTCACCCCTCCACTTT.

CDR3 in DNA: TGTGCCAGTAGTTACCGGGACAGGGTCCGAGATACGCAGTATTTT. It translates to CASSYRDRVRDTQYF. The rearrangement uses TRBV19 and TRBJ2-3, with 9 bases lining up with TRBD1. V lost 5 bases to trimming and J lost 5 bases; unmatched junction nucleotides: 8. Germline loops: CDR1 LNHDA, CDR2 SQIVND (reference sequence). The CDR3 length is 15 residues.

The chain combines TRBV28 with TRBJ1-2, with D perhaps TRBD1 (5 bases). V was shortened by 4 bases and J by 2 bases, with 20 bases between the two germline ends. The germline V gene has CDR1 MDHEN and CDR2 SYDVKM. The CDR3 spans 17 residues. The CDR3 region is CASSSRPGTSRNYGYTF. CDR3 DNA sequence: TGTGCCAGCAGTTCCAGACCCGGGACTTCCAGGAACTATGGCTACACCTTC.

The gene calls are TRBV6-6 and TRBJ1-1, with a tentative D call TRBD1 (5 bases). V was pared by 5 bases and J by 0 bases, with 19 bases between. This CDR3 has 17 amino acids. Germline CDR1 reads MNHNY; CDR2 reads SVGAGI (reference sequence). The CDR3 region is CASSRRSTGTVNTEAFF. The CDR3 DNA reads TGTGCCAGCAGTCGTAGATCTACCGGGACTGTGAACACTGAAGCTTTCTTT.